This entry is about one T cell receptor beta chain. The data stem from a study of blood T cell repertoires in COVID-19. About the research overall: T cells, B-cell-depleted T cells, or PBMCs provided the cDNA or gDNA that served as material.

Clones were read by immunoSEQ multiplex PCR, and TCRdb kept only the in-frame ones, dropping some. The table includes over 130,000 clones, over 75% detected once. The CDR3 sequence is 16 residues long. Sequenced sample: peripheral blood. The TCR originated in a man in his sixties with active or convalescent COVID-19. V gene TRBV7-5 combines with J gene TRBJ2-7; the listed D gene, TRBD2, was not tested against the DNA. TRBV7-5 is a recognized pseudogene. This chain's CDR3 is CARSTRGGTADYEQYF. DNA for the CDR3: TGTGCCAGAAGCACAAGGGGGGGGACGGCTGACTACGAGCAGTACTTC.